The sequence of this T cell receptor beta chain was determined in a study of blood T cell repertoires in COVID-19. In the original workflow: Amplifying reference gene primers gave estimates of nucleated cell counts. Libraries were prepared by immunoSEQ multiplex PCR; TCRdb keeps only in-frame clonotypes and omits some of them. From that table come the V and J calls and clone size; the DNA was used to work out D and trimming. The top ten hold around 25% of the sample, which has some 180,000 clones, about 85% seen once. This clone was counted once. This CDR3 is 16 amino acids long. With V trimmed by 5 bases and J by 4 bases, 7 bases remained unmatched. CDR1 is SNHLY, CDR2 FYNNEI, per germline. Participant ages covered about 18 to 100 years across about two dozen US areas. Cohort placement rested on clinical history that participants reported themselves.

This TCR was recovered from a woman aged 35 to 49 in a cohort exposed to, infected with or recovered from COVID-19 (not recorded which). This chain links TRBV2 with TRBJ2-1, with 11 bases lining up with TRBD2. Input material: PBMCs or T cells enriched from blood (not recorded which). CDR3 protein: CASSPLAGGFYNEQFF. CDR3 coding DNA: TGTGCCAGCAGTCCTTTAGCGGGGGGGTTTTACAATGAGCAGTTCTTC.